This T cell receptor beta chain was recorded in a study of T cells in Graves' hyperthyroidism and ophthalmopathy. Study-wide context: Prior to any treatment, at the point of initial diagnosis, peripheral blood was collected.

The source material, RNA transcripts, was used to amplify TCR beta CDR3 regions. HTBI primers were used for first-round RT-PCR of the TCR CDR3. TCRdb called the multiplex PCR reads again in MiXCR, with one record for every CDR3 protein. The data hold over 500,000 distinct CDR3 sequences, with roughly 15% observed a single time. The ends were cut back, 1 base at V and 2 bases at J, with 7 bases in the middle. The CDR3 is made up of 14 amino acids. Study findings and constraints: Most clonotypes expanded in the thyroid (above 0.001) were also present in blood.

Aged 18 to 65, the patients had hyperthyroidism that was newly diagnosed and had lasted under 2 months. The authors took PBMCs from roughly 10 ml fresh peripheral blood. As for this clonotype: Its matching antigen is unknown.

The receptor was isolated from a middle-aged woman with Graves' hyperthyroidism. Sequencing input: blood. The V call is TRBV12-3 or TRBV12-4, the J call TRBJ2-3; D unresolved. As DNA, the CDR3 is TGTGCCAGCAGTTTAGGGGCGGCCACAGATACGCAGTATTTT. Its translation: CASSLGAATDTQYF.